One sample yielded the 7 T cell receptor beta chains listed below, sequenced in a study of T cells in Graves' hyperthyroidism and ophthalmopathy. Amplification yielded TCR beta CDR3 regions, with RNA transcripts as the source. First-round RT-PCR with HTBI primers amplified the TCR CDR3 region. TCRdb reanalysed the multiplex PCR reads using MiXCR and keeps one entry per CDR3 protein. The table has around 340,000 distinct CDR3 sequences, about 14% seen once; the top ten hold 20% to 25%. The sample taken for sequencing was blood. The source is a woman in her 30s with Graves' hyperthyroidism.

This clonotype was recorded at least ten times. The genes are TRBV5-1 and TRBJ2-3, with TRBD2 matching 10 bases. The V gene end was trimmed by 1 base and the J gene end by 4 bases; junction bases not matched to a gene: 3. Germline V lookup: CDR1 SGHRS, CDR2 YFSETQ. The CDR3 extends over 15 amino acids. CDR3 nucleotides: TGCGCCAGCAGCTTGACTAGCGGGAAAGCAGATACGCAGTATTTT. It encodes CASSLTSGKADTQYF. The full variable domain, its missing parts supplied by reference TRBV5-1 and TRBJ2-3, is KAGVTQTPRYLIKTRGQQVTLSCSPISGHRSVSWYQQTPGQGLQFLFEYFSETQRNKGNFPGRFSGRQFSNSRSEMNVSTLELGDSALYLCASSLTSGKADTQYFGPGTRLTVL.

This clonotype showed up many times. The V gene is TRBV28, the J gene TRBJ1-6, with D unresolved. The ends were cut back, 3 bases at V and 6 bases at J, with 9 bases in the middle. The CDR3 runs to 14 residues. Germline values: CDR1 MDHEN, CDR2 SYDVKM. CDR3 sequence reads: CASSLQDVNSPLHF. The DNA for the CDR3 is TGTGCCAGCAGTTTGCAGGACGTTAATTCACCCCTCCACTTT.

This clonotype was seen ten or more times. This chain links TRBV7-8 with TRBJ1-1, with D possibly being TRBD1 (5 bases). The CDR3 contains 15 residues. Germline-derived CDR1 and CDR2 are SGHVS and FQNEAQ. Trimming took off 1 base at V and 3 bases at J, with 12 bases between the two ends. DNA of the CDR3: TGTGCCAGCAGCTTAGTCGGGGGGTTCGACACTGAAGCTTTCTTT. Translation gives CASSLVGGFDTEAFF.

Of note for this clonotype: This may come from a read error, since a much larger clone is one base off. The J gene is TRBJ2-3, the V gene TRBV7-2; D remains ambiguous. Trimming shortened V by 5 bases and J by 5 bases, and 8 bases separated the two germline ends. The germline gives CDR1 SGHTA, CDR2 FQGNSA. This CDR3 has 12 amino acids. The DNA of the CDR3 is TGTGCCAGCAGCATAAACATAGATACGCAGTATTTT. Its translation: CASSINIDTQYF.

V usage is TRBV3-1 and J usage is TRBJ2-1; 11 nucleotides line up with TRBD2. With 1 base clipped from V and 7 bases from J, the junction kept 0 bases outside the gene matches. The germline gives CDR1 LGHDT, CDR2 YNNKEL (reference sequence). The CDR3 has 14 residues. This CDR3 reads CASSQGTSGNEQFF. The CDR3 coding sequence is TGTGCCAGCAGCCAAGGGACTAGCGGGAATGAGCAGTTCTTC.

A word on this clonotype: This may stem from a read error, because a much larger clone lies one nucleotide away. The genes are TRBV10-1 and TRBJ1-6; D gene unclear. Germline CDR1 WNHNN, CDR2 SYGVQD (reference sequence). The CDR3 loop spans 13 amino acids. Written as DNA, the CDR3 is TGCGCCAGCAGTGAGTCGAAATCTTCATCCCTCCACTTT. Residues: CASSESKSSSLHF.

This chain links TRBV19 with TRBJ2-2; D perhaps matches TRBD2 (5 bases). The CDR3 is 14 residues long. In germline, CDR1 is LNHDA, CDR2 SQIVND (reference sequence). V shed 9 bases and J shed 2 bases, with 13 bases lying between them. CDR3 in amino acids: CASAGDANTGELFF. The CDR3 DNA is TGTGCCAGCGCCGGGGATGCTAACACCGGGGAGCTGTTTTTT. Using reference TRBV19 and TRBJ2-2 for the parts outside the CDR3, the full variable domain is DGGITQSPKYLFRKEGQNVTLSCEQNLNHDAMYWYRQDPGQGLRLIYYSQIVNDFQKGDIAEGYSVSREKKESFPLTVTSAQKNPTAFYLCASAGDANTGELFFGEGSRLTVL.